These 16 T cell receptor beta chains share one sample of origin, sequenced in a study of cytomegalovirus exposure and HLA in healthy donors. Researchers ran the PCR with 60 Vbeta and 13 Jbeta primers. Libraries were prepared by immunoSEQ multiplex PCR; TCRdb keeps only in-frame clonotypes and omits some of them. The sample yields 90,000 or so clones, about 69% seen once. Sequencing was performed on PBMCs. Receptors were obtained from a man in his 60s in good health and CMV-seronegative.

V is TRBV23-1 and J is TRBJ2-3; D is possibly TRBD2 (6 bases). TRBV23-1 is identified as an open reading frame with a role that is uncertain. This CDR3 spans 14 amino acids. V lost 1 base and J 6 bases, leaving 11 bases between the germline ends. The CDR3 loop reads CASSQLTSQDTQYF. DNA for the CDR3: TGCGCCAGCAGTCAATTGACTAGTCAGGATACGCAGTATTTT.

The chain couples TRBV30 to TRBJ2-5; weak D call: TRBD2 (6 bases). The germline gives CDR1 GTSNPN, CDR2 SVGIG (reference sequence). Trimming took off 1 base at V and 5 bases at J, with 8 bases between the two ends. The length of the CDR3 is 12 residues. The CDR3: CAWSGGGETQYF. In DNA form, the CDR3 reads TGTGCCTGGAGTGGTGGGGGGGAGACCCAGTACTTC. The full variable domain, in which reference TRBV30 and TRBJ2-5 provide the parts outside the CDR3, is SQTIHQWPATLVQPVGSPLSLECTVEGTSNPNLYWYRQAAGRGLQLLFYSVGIGQISSEVPQNLSASRPQDRQFILSSKKLLLSDSGFYLCAWSGGGETQYFGPGTRLLVL.

This chain joins TRBV5-1 and TRBJ2-3; weak D call: TRBD2 (6 bases). This CDR3 has 14 residues. Germline V lookup: CDR1 SGHRS, CDR2 YFSETQ. Trimming took 4 bases from V and 4 from J, leaving 13 bases between them. The CDR3 loop reads CASSLRLDSDTQYF. CDR3 bases: TGCGCCAGCAGCCTTCGACTAGACTCAGATACGCAGTATTTT.

The genes are TRBV5-1 and TRBJ1-1; possibly TRBD1 for D (6 bases). V gave up 7 bases and J gave up 5 bases, with 12 bases separating them. The CDR3 is 12 amino acids. Germline CDR1 is SGHRS and CDR2 is YFSETQ. The CDR3 spells CASGPGDTEAFF. The CDR3 region has the DNA TGCGCCAGCGGGCCAGGGGATACTGAAGCTTTCTTT.

The rearrangement links TRBV18 to TRBJ1-1, with D unresolved. Germline V lookup: CDR1 KGHSH, CDR2 LQKENI. V was pared by 3 bases and J by 4 bases, with 12 bases between. This CDR3 is 14 amino acids long. CDR3 sequence (DNA): TGTGCCAGCTCACCGTTGCGGGCTTTCACTGAAGCTTTCTTT. As protein: CASSPLRAFTEAFF.

The gene calls are TRBV30 and TRBJ1-1; 10 bases fit TRBD1. With V trimmed by 3 bases and J by 4 bases, 8 bases remained unmatched. CDR3 length: 15 residues. Germline values: CDR1 GTSNPN, CDR2 SVGIG (reference sequence). CDR3 region: CAWSRDRGAGTEAFF. DNA for the CDR3: TGTGCCTGGAGCCGGGACAGGGGCGCGGGCACTGAAGCTTTCTTT.

This chain joins TRBV4-2 and TRBJ1-3; D not resolved. Per germline, CDR1 LGHNA and CDR2 YNFKEQ. V was cut by 2 bases and J by 0 bases, with 8 bases left in between. This CDR3 has 15 amino acids. The CDR3 DNA is TGTGCCAGCAGCCAATTCTACAGCTCTGGAAACACCATATATTTT. Translation: CASSQFYSSGNTIYF.

This chain links TRBV11-2 with TRBJ1-2; D unresolved. Trimming stripped 1 base from V and 4 bases from J, with 7 bases between. The CDR3 covers 13 residues. Germline V gene sequence: CDR1 SGHAT, CDR2 FQNNGV. The CDR3 reads CASSLAPVYGYTF. CDR3 DNA: TGTGCCAGCAGCTTAGCCCCAGTCTATGGCTACACCTTC.

V is TRBV6-5 and J is TRBJ2-7; D is possibly TRBD1 (6 bases). CDR3 length: 13 residues. V was cut by 7 bases and J by 2 bases, with 12 bases left in between. Per the germline V gene, CDR1 is MNHEY and CDR2 is SVGAGI. CDR3 DNA sequence: TGTGCCAGCAAGGGGGACACTACCTACGAGCAGTACTTC. This translates into CASKGDTTYEQYF.

This chain uses TRBV29-1 with TRBJ1-2, with 7 bases aligning to TRBD1. The length of the CDR3 is 15 residues. The V segment lost 2 bases and the J segment 1 base; nucleotides outside the gene matches: 7. Germline CDR1 is SQVTM and CDR2 is ANQGSEA. CDR3 region: CSVELGQRVNYGYTF. DNA for the CDR3: TGCAGCGTTGAACTGGGACAGAGAGTTAACTATGGCTACACCTTC.

J is TRBJ1-5 and V is TRBV6-5; TRBD1 aligns across 7 bases. This CDR3 is 15 amino acids long. V lost 6 bases and J lost 0; bases outside the gene matches: 5. The germline gives CDR1 MNHEY, CDR2 SVGAGI. The chain's CDR3 is CASSPDRDSNQPQHF. CDR3 bases: TGTGCCAGCAGCCCCGACAGGGATAGCAATCAGCCCCAGCATTTT.

The chain is built from TRBV2 and TRBJ1-4; TRBD1 aligns across 7 bases. Germline V gene sequence: CDR1 SNHLY, CDR2 FYNNEI. The CDR3 runs 18 residues. The V gene end was trimmed by 7 bases and the J gene end by 2 bases; junction bases not matched to a gene: 16. The DNA of the CDR3 is TGTGCCAGCACCCCGAGAGGAGGGGGCGCCTTTACTAATGAAAAACTGTTTTTT. It yields the protein CASTPRGGGAFTNEKLFF.

This chain joins TRBV5-1 and TRBJ2-7; tentative D call: TRBD1 (6 bases). Trimming removed 0 bases at V and 2 bases at J, with 9 bases between. The CDR3 loop spans 14 amino acids. Germline V CDR1 and CDR2: SGHRS, YFSETQ. The CDR3 loop is CASSLGDKPYEQYF. DNA of the CDR3: TGCGCCAGCAGCTTGGGGGACAAGCCCTACGAGCAGTACTTC. Variable domain in full (rest from reference TRBV5-1 and TRBJ2-7): KAGVTQTPRYLIKTRGQQVTLSCSPISGHRSVSWYQQTPGQGLQFLFEYFSETQRNKGNFPGRFSGRQFSNSRSEMNVSTLELGDSALYLCASSLGDKPYEQYFGPGTRLTVT.

This clone occurred a few times. This rearrangement joins TRBV6-1 to TRBJ1-1; 7 bases are shared with TRBD1. This CDR3 spans 14 amino acids. The trim removed 4 bases at V and 5 bases at J, leaving 7 bases unmatched. Germline lookup yields CDR1 MNHNS and CDR2 SASEGT. Written as DNA, the CDR3 is TGTGCCAGCAGTGCGACAGGGTGGGAAACTGAAGCTTTCTTT. It encodes CASSATGWETEAFF.

The CDR3 protein is CAISESNAGTAGEKLFF. The CDR3 DNA sequence: TGTGCCATCAGTGAGTCGAACGCGGGGACAGCGGGTGAAAAACTGTTTTTT. The rearrangement links TRBV10-3 to TRBJ1-4; 7 bases map to TRBD1. Germline trimming cut 0 bases from V and 7 bases from J; bases unmatched to any gene: 11. The CDR3 runs to 17 residues. CDR1 ENHRY and CDR2 SYGVKD come from the germline V gene.

The rearrangement joins TRBV29-1 to TRBJ1-2; D is undetermined. V was trimmed by 4 bases and J by 4 bases, leaving 7 bases between them. The CDR3 contains 11 residues. CDR1 and CDR2 from the germline V gene are SQVTM and ANQGSEA. The DNA of the CDR3 is TGCAGCGTTGGTTACAGCTATGGCTACACCTTC. Amino acids: CSVGYSYGYTF.